The T cell receptor (beta chain) described here comes from a study of T cells after posttransplantation cyclophosphamide (dated by TCRdb to between 2015 and 2016). Background for the entire study: Using TRB sequencing, the study followed how the T cell repertoire rebuilt after myeloablative bone marrow transplantation with posttransplantation cyclophosphamide given as GVHD prophylaxis. Samples from some 40 PTCy-treated patients, along with samples from 15 to 20 of their related bone marrow donors, underwent antigen receptor sequencing. TRB sequencing was performed on blood from all 35 or so PTCy patients with 1-year posttransplant specimens. In 3 patients, up to roughly 3 additional blood samples taken between 2 and 5.2 years after transplant also underwent TRB sequencing, as did pretransplant blood from a handful of patients. Because TRA and TRB clonality correlated tightly in 10 or so samples, the subsequent TCR analyses were limited to TRB only. Public TRB sequences were compared against a database of over 3,000 sequences linked to responses to pathogens, tumor antigens, self-antigens and alloantigens. Study-wide findings and limitations: At 1-2 months, donor-recipient similarity was low but rose over the first year, and the later blood repertoires were often dominated by donor CD8+ memory clones. The TRB repertoires of T cells infiltrating skin or GI tract showed only limited overlap with the TRB repertoires of T cells in blood. Across about 49 patients, TRB clonality was highly associated with recipient CMV seropositivity and CMV reactivation, and PTCy diversity was similar to diversity in CNI/methotrexate controls.

The treatment or condition label on this specimen signifies: high-dose cyclophosphamide on days +3 and +4 as single-agent GVHD prophylaxis. For conditioning, the PTCy patients got busulfan and fludarabine, then a related or unrelated marrow graft, followed by cyclophosphamide on days +3 and +4. PTCy-treated patients were drawn from a prospective multi-institutional clinical trial. Mononuclear cells from peripheral blood and bone marrow were separated by Ficoll-Hypaque density centrifugation and then cryopreserved. This clone showed up many times. Its antigen remains undetermined. No quality values exist for individual bases; no much larger clone is one base distant. Cut back by 6 bases and 9 bases, the V and J ends lie 21 bases apart. Sequences KGHSH (CDR1) and LQKENI (CDR2) are obtained from the germline V gene. Taken from cysteine to phenylalanine, the CDR3 has 15 residues. Here the CDR3 DNA is all that survives: 45 bases in frame from base 1.

TRB sequencing was run on genomic DNA with either the immunoSEQ assay at survey resolution or the hsTCRB kit. Per the original workflow: The immunoSEQ software handled initial read processing, and the LymphoSeq R package was used for repertoire analyses. Clonality was computed as 1 minus normalized Shannon entropy; Gini coefficient was also calculated for each TRB dataset. To infer phenotypes in unsorted samples, TRB sequences from sorted subsets of the recipient or donor were mapped onto the unsorted samples of the same recipient. Entries here come from immuneACCESS through TCRdb and include only in-frame sequences with V and J called. Some clones fail to appear in such tables; in the studies checked, an unresolved V gene covers under half of the shortfall, and the cause of the remainder is unknown. V and J calls and clone size are copied from that table; D and trimming were computed from the DNA. The table notes fewer than 11,000 clones here, none of them singletons. The ten most abundant clones make up around 24% of the sample.

This material consisted of PBMCs, taken after allogeneic stem cell transplant with posttransplant cyclophosphamide. The TCR originated in a female patient in her thirties or forties who received an allogeneic stem cell transplant from a related donor, was CMV-positive, and had no GVHD. The graft donor may be the source of some T cells after a transplant. The rearranged chain carries TRBV18 and TRBJ2-1; perhaps TRBD2 is the D gene, with 7 bases matching. CDR3 region: CASSSRGGAFGEQFF. DNA sequence: TGTGCCAGCTCCTCGCGTGGGGGGGCCTTTGGTGAGCAGTTCTTC.